This T cell receptor beta chain was recovered during a study of CD8 T cells in Susac syndrome. Isolation of CD8+ and CD4+ T cells was performed negatively, whereas enrichment of TEMRA cells was done by FACS. RNA was extracted with the RNeasy kit, and a quantity of about 0.45 to 1 ug was reverse transcribed using random hexamers. immunoSEQ multiplex PCR amplified TCR beta CDR3 across 54 Vbeta, 13 Jbeta. MiXCR, applied by TCRdb to the immunoSEQ multiplex PCR reads, yields one record per CDR3 protein. The table has approximately 220,000 distinct CDR3 sequences, 80% to 95% seen once; the top ten hold around 0.13%. The germline gives CDR1 LNHDA, CDR2 SQIVND (reference sequence). The CDR3 length is 14 residues. The germline V and J ends were trimmed by 3 bases and 4 bases, with 12 bases remaining between them.

V and J are TRBV19 and TRBJ1-2, with D tentatively TRBD1 (5 bases). This receptor was obtained from a human donor with multiple sclerosis. Sequences were obtained from CD8+ T cells from PBMCs. CDR3 nucleotides: TGTGCCAGTAGTATCGCCCAGGGACTCTATGGCTACACCTTC. This translates into CASSIAQGLYGYTF. Looking up the rest from reference TRBV19 and TRBJ1-2 gives the full variable domain: DGGITQSPKYLFRKEGQNVTLSCEQNLNHDAMYWYRQDPGQGLRLIYYSQIVNDFQKGDIAEGYSVSREKKESFPLTVTSAQKNPTAFYLCASSIAQGLYGYTFGSGTRLTVV.